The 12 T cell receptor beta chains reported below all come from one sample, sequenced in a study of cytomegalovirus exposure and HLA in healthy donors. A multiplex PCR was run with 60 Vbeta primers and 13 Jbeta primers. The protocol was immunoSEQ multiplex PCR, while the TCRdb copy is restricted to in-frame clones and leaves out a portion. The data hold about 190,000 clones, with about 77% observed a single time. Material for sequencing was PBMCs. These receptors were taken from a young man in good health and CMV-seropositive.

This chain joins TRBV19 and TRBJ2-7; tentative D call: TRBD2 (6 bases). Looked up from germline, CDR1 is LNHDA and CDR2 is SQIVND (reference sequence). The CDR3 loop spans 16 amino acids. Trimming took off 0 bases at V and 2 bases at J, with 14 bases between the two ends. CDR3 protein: CASSIEVGGATYEQYF. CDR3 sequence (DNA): TGTGCCAGTAGTATAGAAGTTGGAGGGGCCACCTACGAGCAGTACTTC. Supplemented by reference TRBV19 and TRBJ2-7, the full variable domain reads DGGITQSPKYLFRKEGQNVTLSCEQNLNHDAMYWYRQDPGQGLRLIYYSQIVNDFQKGDIAEGYSVSREKKESFPLTVTSAQKNPTAFYLCASSIEVGGATYEQYFGPGTRLTVT.

CDR3 DNA: TGTGCCAGCAGCTTCACCAGGGGGCGCATAGGGAACACTGAAGCTTTCTTT. It specifies CASSFTRGRIGNTEAFF. The V gene is TRBV7-8, the J gene TRBJ1-1, with 8 bases identical to TRBD1. V shed 3 bases and J 1 base; nucleotides not matched to a gene: 10. The CDR3 consists of 17 residues. The germline gives CDR1 SGHVS, CDR2 FQNEAQ.

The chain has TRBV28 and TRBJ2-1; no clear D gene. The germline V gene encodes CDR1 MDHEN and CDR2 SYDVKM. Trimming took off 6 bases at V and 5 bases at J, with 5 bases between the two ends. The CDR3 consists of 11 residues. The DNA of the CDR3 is TGTGCCAGCAGCCTTGACAATGAGCAGTTCTTC. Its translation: CASSLDNEQFF.

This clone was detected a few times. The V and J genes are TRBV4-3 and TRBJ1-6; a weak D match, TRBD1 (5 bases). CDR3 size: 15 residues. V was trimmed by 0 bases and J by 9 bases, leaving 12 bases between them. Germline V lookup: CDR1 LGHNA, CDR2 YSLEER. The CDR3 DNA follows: TGCGCCAGCAGCCAAGATTGGGGCCGCGGTTCACCCCTCCACTTT. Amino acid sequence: CASSQDWGRGSPLHF.

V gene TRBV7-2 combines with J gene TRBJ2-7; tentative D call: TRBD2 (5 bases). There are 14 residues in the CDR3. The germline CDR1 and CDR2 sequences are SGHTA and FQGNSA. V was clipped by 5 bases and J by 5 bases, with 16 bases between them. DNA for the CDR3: TGTGCCAGCAGCGTGACCGGTCGGCGGGACGAGCAGTACTTC. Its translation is CASSVTGRRDEQYF.

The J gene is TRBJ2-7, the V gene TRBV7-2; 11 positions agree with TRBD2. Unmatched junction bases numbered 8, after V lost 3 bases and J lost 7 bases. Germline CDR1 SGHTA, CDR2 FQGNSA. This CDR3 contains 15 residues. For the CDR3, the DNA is TGTGCCAGCAGCTTGCTTAGCGGGGGGGAGAGGGAGCAGTACTTC. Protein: CASSLLSGGEREQYF.

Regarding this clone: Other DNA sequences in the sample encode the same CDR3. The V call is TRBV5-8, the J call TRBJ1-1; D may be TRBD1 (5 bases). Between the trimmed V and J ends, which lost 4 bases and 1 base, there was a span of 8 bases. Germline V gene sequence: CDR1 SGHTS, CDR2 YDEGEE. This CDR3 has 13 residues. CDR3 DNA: TGTGCCAGCAGCCTTACAGGGAACACTGAAGCTTTCTTT. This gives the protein CASSLTGNTEAFF.

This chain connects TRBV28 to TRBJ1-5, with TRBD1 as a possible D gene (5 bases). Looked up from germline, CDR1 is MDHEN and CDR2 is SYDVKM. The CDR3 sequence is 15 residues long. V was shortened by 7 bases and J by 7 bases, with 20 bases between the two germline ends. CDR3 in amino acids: CASTPPLAGTQPQHF. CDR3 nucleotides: TGTGCCAGCACCCCTCCGCTGGCGGGGACGCAGCCCCAGCATTTT.

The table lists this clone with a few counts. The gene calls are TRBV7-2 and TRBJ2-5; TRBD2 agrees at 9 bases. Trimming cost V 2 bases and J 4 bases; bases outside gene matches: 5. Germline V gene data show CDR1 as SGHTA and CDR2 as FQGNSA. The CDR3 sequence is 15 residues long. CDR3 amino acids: CASSLRAGGSETQYF. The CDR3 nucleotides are TGTGCCAGCAGCTTACGAGCGGGGGGCTCAGAGACCCAGTACTTC.

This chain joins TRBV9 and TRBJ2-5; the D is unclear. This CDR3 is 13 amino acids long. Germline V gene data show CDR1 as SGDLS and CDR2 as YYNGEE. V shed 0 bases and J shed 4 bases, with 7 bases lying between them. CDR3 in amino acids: CASSVAAGETQYF. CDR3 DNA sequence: TGTGCCAGCAGCGTAGCGGCAGGAGAGACCCAGTACTTC.

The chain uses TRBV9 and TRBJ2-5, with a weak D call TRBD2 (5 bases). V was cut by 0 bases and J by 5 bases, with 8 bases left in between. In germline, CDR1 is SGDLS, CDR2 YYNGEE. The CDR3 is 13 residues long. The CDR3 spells CASSVGPGETQYF. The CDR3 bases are TGTGCCAGCAGCGTAGGACCGGGGGAGACCCAGTACTTC. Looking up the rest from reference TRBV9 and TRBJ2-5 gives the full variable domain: DSGVTQTPKHLITATGQRVTLRCSPRSGDLSVYWYQQSLDQGLQFLIQYYNGEERAKGNILERFSAQQFPDLHSELNLSSLELGDSALYFCASSVGPGETQYFGPGTRLLVL.

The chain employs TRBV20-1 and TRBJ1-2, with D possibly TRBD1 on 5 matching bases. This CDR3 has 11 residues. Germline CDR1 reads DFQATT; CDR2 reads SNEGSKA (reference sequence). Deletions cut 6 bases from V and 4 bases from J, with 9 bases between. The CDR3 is CSATDSYGYTF. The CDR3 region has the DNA TGCAGTGCCACAGACAGCTATGGCTACACCTTC.